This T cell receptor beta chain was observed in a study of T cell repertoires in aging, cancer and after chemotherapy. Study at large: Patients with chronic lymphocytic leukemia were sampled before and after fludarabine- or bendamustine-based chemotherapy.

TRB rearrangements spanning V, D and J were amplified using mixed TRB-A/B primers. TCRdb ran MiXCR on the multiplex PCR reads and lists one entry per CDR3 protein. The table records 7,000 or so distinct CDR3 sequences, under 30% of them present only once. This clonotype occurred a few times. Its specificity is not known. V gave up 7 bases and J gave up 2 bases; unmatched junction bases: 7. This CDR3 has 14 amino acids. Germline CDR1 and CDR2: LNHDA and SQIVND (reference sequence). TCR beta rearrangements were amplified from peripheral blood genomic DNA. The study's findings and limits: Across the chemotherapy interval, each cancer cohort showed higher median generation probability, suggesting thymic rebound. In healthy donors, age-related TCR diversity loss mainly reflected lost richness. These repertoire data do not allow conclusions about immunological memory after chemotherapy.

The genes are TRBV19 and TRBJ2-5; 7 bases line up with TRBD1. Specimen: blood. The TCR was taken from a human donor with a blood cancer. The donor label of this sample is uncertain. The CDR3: CASKGATNQETQYF. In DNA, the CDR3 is TGTGCCAGTAAGGGGGCCACCAATCAAGAGACCCAGTACTTC.